One and the same sample provided the 10 T cell receptor beta chains below, sequenced in a study of blood T cell repertoires in COVID-19. Assay: immunoSEQ multiplex PCR; the TCRdb copy retains only in-frame clones and omits some. This table holds roughly 110,000 clones, 84% found once. Sequences were obtained from peripheral blood. The receptors originated from a human donor in a cohort sampled during active COVID-19.

The DNA of the CDR3 is TGTGCCAGCAGCTTAGTCGCCAGCGGCTGGGGCGAGCAGTACTTC. It is translated as CASSLVASGWGEQYF. This chain links TRBV7-2 with TRBJ2-7; tentative D call: TRBD2 (5 bases). The V end was cut by 1 base, the J end by 6 bases, with 16 bases between. The CDR3 extends over 15 amino acids. Germline V gene data show CDR1 as SGHTA and CDR2 as FQGNSA.

This clone was seen a single time. The rearrangement links TRBV11-3 to TRBJ2-1; a possible D gene is TRBD1 (6 bases). Germline CDR1 reads SGHNT; CDR2 reads YENEEA. The CDR3 is made up of 15 amino acids. Trimming left V 5 bases short and J 0 bases short, with 11 bases between. The CDR3 nucleotides read TGTGCCAGCAGCCTCACAGGGCTCTCCTACAATGAGCAGTTCTTC. This encodes CASSLTGLSYNEQFF.

The chain recombines TRBV4-3 with TRBJ2-1; D ambiguous. With 1 base removed from V and 10 bases from J, the gap between germline ends came to 5 bases. The CDR3 consists of 11 residues. Germline V gene data show CDR1 as LGHNA and CDR2 as YSLEER. The CDR3 protein is CASSQASEQFF. Written as DNA, the CDR3 is TGCGCCAGCAGCCAAGCAAGCGAGCAGTTCTTC.

The chain joins TRBV20-1 to TRBJ1-1; the D is unclear. Germline V lookup: CDR1 DFQATT, CDR2 SNEGSKA (reference sequence). The CDR3 is 12 residues long. Between the trimmed V and J ends, which lost 3 bases and 1 base, there was a span of 6 bases. The CDR3 DNA reads as TGCAGTGCTAGTAACGGGAACACTGAAGCTTTCTTT. It codes for CSASNGNTEAFF.

V gene TRBV6-5 combines with J gene TRBJ2-3; a possible D gene is TRBD1 (6 bases). CDR1 is MNHEY and CDR2 is SVGAGI in the germline V gene. This CDR3 has 14 residues. Trimming pared 6 bases from V and 2 bases from J, leaving 12 bases between. Here the CDR3 reads CASSSGQHTDTQYF. CDR3 DNA: TGTGCCAGCAGCTCCGGACAGCACACAGATACGCAGTATTTT.

The gene calls are TRBV7-2 and TRBJ1-5; 9 nucleotides agree with TRBD1. The V gene end was trimmed by 5 bases and the J gene end by 6 bases; junction bases not matched to a gene: 8. The germline gives CDR1 SGHTA, CDR2 FQGNSA. The CDR3 has 15 amino acids. The CDR3 is CASSRDREMTQPQHF. CDR3 coding DNA: TGTGCCAGCAGCAGGGACAGGGAAATGACTCAGCCCCAGCATTTT.

J is TRBJ2-1 and V is TRBV27, with 9 bases lining up with TRBD2. This CDR3 is 15 amino acids long. The J segment lost 4 bases and the V segment lost 6 bases, leaving 7 bases of the junction unmatched. CDR1 is MNHEY and CDR2 is SMNVEV in the germline V gene (reference sequence). DNA of the CDR3: TGTGCCAGCAGCCCCGGGACTAGCCGATACAATGAGCAGTTCTTC. This translates into CASSPGTSRYNEQFF.

The J gene is TRBJ1-4, the V gene TRBV19; 7 bases align to TRBD1. The CDR3 extends over 16 amino acids. V dropped 5 bases and J dropped 5; count of bases not matched to a gene: 11. CDR1 is LNHDA, CDR2 SQIVND, per germline (reference sequence). The CDR3 DNA is TGTGCCAGTAGTTTACAGGGGAGAGGCGGGAATGAAAAACTGTTTTTT. This codes for CASSLQGRGGNEKLFF. Variable domain in full (rest from reference TRBV19 and TRBJ1-4): DGGITQSPKYLFRKEGQNVTLSCEQNLNHDAMYWYRQDPGQGLRLIYYSQIVNDFQKGDIAEGYSVSREKKESFPLTVTSAQKNPTAFYLCASSLQGRGGNEKLFFGSGTQLSVL.

The chain employs TRBV5-1 and TRBJ2-3; perhaps TRBD2 as D (5 bases). V shed 0 bases and J shed 0 bases, with 8 bases lying between them. The CDR3 contains 15 residues. Germline V gene lookup returns CDR1 SGHRS and CDR2 YFSETQ. Written as DNA, the CDR3 is TGCGCCAGCAGCTTGGCGGGGATCAGCACAGATACGCAGTATTTT. This encodes CASSLAGISTDTQYF. Full variable domain (remainder filled in from reference TRBV5-1 and TRBJ2-3): KAGVTQTPRYLIKTRGQQVTLSCSPISGHRSVSWYQQTPGQGLQFLFEYFSETQRNKGNFPGRFSGRQFSNSRSEMNVSTLELGDSALYLCASSLAGISTDTQYFGPGTRLTVL.

The V call is TRBV6-2 or TRBV6-3, the J call TRBJ1-2, with D hard to call. Trimming cost V 2 bases and J 5 bases, with 15 bases left between them. The CDR3 is 15 residues long. Germline values: CDR1 MNHEY, CDR2 SVGEGT. The CDR3 loop reads CASSYDAVYRYGYTF. CDR3 sequence (DNA): TGTGCCAGCAGTTACGATGCGGTTTATCGGTATGGCTACACCTTC.